These T cell receptor beta chains were read from a single sample in a study of early stage breast cancer tumors. Clones were read by immunoSEQ multiplex PCR, and TCRdb kept only the in-frame ones, dropping some. The table includes over 40,000 clones, about three quarters detected once. The source material was blood. The source is a person aged 35-55 years with breast cancer. Both conserved end residues are part of each CDR3. D genes are given only for firm matches. Size tells how often a clone was seen (once, few, many) or the class of an expanded clone, and some rows leave it out.

v_call	j_call	clone_size	d_call	cdr3_aa	cdr3_nt
TRBV19	TRBJ2-1	NA	NA	CASSWAQNNEQFF	TGTGCCAGTAGTTGGGCCCAGAACAATGAGCAGTTCTTC
TRBV6-5	TRBJ2-5	few	NA	CASTGWQETQYF	TGTGCCAGCACAGGTTGGCAAGAGACCCAGTACTTC
TRBV5-1	TRBJ1-6	NA	NA	CASSLLQIYNSPLHF	TGCGCCAGCAGCTTGTTACAGATCTATAATTCACCCCTCCACTTT
TRBV30	TRBJ1-1	few	NA	CAWSKTANTEAFF	TGTGCCTGGAGTAAAACAGCAAACACTGAAGCTTTCTTT
TRBV7-2	TRBJ1-2	NA	NA	CASSSGPRGVYGYTF	TGTGCCAGCAGCTCGGGACCTCGGGGGGTATATGGCTACACCTTC
TRBV13	TRBJ2-1	NA	TRBD2	CASSLVALAGGDEQFF	TGTGCCAGCAGCTTAGTCGCCCTAGCGGGAGGCGATGAGCAGTTCTTC
TRBV11-2	TRBJ2-2	NA	NA	CASSLRPGELFF	TGTGCCAGCAGCTTAAGGCCCGGGGAGCTGTTTTTT
TRBV7-2	TRBJ2-1	once	NA	CASSPRGGFGEQFF	TGTGCCAGCAGCCCGAGGGGTGGTTTTGGGGAGCAGTTCTTC
TRBV28	TRBJ1-2	NA	NA	CASSPPATYGYTF	TGTGCCAGCAGTCCACCGGCGACCTATGGCTACACCTTC
TRBV4-2	TRBJ2-7	NA	TRBD2	CASSREGAGGDEQYF	TGTGCCAGCAGCCGGGAAGGAGCGGGAGGTGACGAGCAGTACTTC
TRBV19	TRBJ1-1	few	NA	CASLPRGPGETEAFF	TGTGCCAGTCTTCCCCGGGGGCCAGGGGAGACTGAAGCTTTCTTT
TRBV5-1	TRBJ2-7	NA	NA	CASSLKGGYEQYF	TGCGCCAGCAGCTTGAAGGGGGGCTACGAGCAGTACTTC
TRBV30	TRBJ2-1	NA	NA	CAWSVARDGGQFF	TGTGCCTGGAGTGTAGCTCGGGATGGTGGGCAGTTCTTC
TRBV28	TRBJ2-7	NA	NA	CASSFLGDGHYEQYF	TGTGCCAGCAGTTTTCTAGGGGACGGACATTACGAGCAGTACTTC
TRBV9	TRBJ2-1	NA	TRBD2	CASSVELRTSGYYNEQFF	TGTGCCAGCAGCGTAGAACTCCGGACTAGCGGTTACTACAATGAGCAGTTCTTC
TRBV7-9	TRBJ2-3	NA	TRBD1	CASRGTAASELLLTDTQYF	TGTGCCAGCAGGGGGACAGCAGCGAGCGAACTCTTACTCACAGATACGCAGTATTTT
TRBV7-3	TRBJ2-1	NA	TRBD2	CASSLRTSGSPSSYNEQFF	TGTGCCAGCAGCTTAAGGACTAGCGGGAGTCCAAGCTCCTACAATGAGCAGTTCTTC
TRBV6-6	TRBJ2-4	NA	NA	CASSSGQVGSIQYF	TGTGCCAGCAGTTCAGGACAGGTCGGGAGCATTCAGTACTTC
TRBV6-1	TRBJ2-2	NA	NA	CASSDGGPYTGGELFF	TGTGCCAGCAGTGACGGGGGGCCCTACACTGGCGGGGAGCTGTTTTTT
TRBV11-3	TRBJ2-1	NA	TRBD1	CASSLRGQGRNEQFF	TGTGCCAGCAGCTTAAGGGGACAGGGGAGGAATGAGCAGTTCTTC
TRBV7-9	TRBJ2-2	few	NA	CASRSPGAYTGELFF	TGTGCCAGCAGATCCCCAGGGGCTTACACCGGGGAGCTGTTTTTT
TRBV6-5	TRBJ2-5	once	NA	CASSYERIEETQYF	TGTGCCAGCAGTTACGAGAGGATCGAAGAGACCCAGTACTTC
TRBV7-8	TRBJ2-1	NA	NA	CASSWGRSSYNEQFF	TGTGCCAGCAGCTGGGGGAGAAGCTCCTACAATGAGCAGTTCTTC
TRBV4-1	TRBJ1-2	NA	NA	CASSQEVRQFNYGYTF	TGCGCCAGCAGCCAAGAGGTTCGGCAGTTCAACTATGGCTACACCTTC
TRBV5-6	TRBJ2-7	NA	NA	CASSFYGYSYEQYF	TGTGCCAGCAGCTTTTACGGATACTCCTACGAGCAGTACTTC
TRBV4-2	TRBJ2-3	few	NA	CASSQDSWSQGYTDTQYF	TGTGCCAGCAGCCAAGACTCATGGTCACAGGGCTACACAGATACGCAGTATTTT
TRBV6-5	TRBJ2-7	NA	TRBD2	CASSPAGETYEQYF	TGTGCCAGCAGTCCCGCGGGAGAAACCTACGAGCAGTACTTC
TRBV10-2	TRBJ2-7	NA	TRBD2	CASRGGGRNTYEQYF	TGCGCCAGCAGAGGCGGCGGGAGGAACACCTACGAGCAGTACTTC
TRBV7-2	TRBJ2-7	once	NA	CASSKQSNSYEQYF	TGTGCCAGCAGTAAACAGTCCAACTCGTACGAGCAGTACTTC
TRBV19	TRBJ1-5	NA	TRBD1	CASKWTGISNQPQHF	TGTGCCAGTAAGTGGACAGGGATAAGCAATCAGCCCCAGCATTTT
TRBV19	TRBJ2-5	NA	TRBD1	CASSTQGVQETQYF	TGTGCCAGTAGTACCCAGGGGGTCCAAGAGACCCAGTACTTC
TRBV11-2	TRBJ1-5	NA	NA	CASSQTGSNQPQHF	TGTGCCAGCAGCCAAACCGGATCCAATCAGCCCCAGCATTTT
TRBV5-1	TRBJ2-6	NA	NA	CASSLEAEGRGANVLTF	TGCGCCAGCAGCTTGGAGGCAGAGGGGCGGGGGGCCAACGTCCTGACTTTC
TRBV15	TRBJ2-3	NA	NA	CATSRDLGPLSDTQYF	TGTGCCACCAGCAGAGATTTAGGACCCCTGTCAGATACGCAGTATTTT
TRBV6-5	TRBJ2-2	NA	NA	CASSRRTNTGELFF	TGTGCCAGCAGCCGGAGGACCAACACCGGGGAGCTGTTTTTT
TRBV5-4	TRBJ1-3	NA	NA	CASSLDRTAGNTIYF	TGTGCCAGCAGCTTGGACAGAACAGCTGGAAACACCATATATTTT
TRBV23-1	TRBJ2-4	NA	NA	CASSQWQGADLSTKNIQYF	TGCGCCAGCAGTCAATGGCAGGGAGCGGATTTGTCTACCAAAAACATTCAGTACTTC
TRBV29-1	TRBJ2-5	NA	NA	CSLHRLGGSGETQYF	TGCAGCCTCCATCGTCTAGGAGGCTCCGGAGAGACCCAGTACTTC
TRBV13	TRBJ2-1	NA	TRBD2	CASSPLAGVANEQFF	TGTGCCAGCAGCCCCCTAGCGGGAGTAGCAAATGAGCAGTTCTTC
TRBV27	TRBJ2-7	NA	NA	CASRILGSASYEQYF	TGTGCCAGCAGGATCTTGGGTAGCGCTTCCTACGAGCAGTACTTC
TRBV27	TRBJ1-1	few	NA	CASRSADTEAFF	TGTGCCAGCCGCTCGGCGGACACTGAAGCTTTCTTT
TRBV6-1	TRBJ2-7	NA	NA	CASSEGQGSEQYF	TGTGCCAGCAGTGAAGGGCAGGGCTCCGAGCAGTACTTC
TRBV11-3	TRBJ2-5	NA	NA	CASSLPPQETQYF	TGTGCCAGCAGCTTACCACCCCAAGAGACCCAGTACTTC
TRBV2	TRBJ2-7	NA	NA	CASRGPGPSSYEQYF	TGTGCCAGCAGGGGACCAGGGCCTAGCTCCTACGAGCAGTACTTC
TRBV29-1	TRBJ1-2	NA	NA	CSSTDTNYGYTF	TGCAGCTCGACGGATACTAACTATGGCTACACCTTC